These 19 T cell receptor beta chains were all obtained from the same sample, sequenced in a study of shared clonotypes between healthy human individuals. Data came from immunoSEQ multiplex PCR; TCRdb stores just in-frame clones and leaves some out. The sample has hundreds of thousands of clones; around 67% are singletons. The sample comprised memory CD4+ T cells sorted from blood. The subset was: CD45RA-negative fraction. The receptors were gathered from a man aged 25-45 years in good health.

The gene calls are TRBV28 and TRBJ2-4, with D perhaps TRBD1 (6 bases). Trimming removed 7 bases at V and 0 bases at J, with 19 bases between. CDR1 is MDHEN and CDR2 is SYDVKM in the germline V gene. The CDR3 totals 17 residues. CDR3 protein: CASTTRDRKVAKNIQYF. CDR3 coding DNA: TGTGCCAGCACAACAAGAGACAGGAAGGTAGCCAAAAACATTCAGTACTTC. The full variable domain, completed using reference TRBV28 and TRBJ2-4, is DVKVTQSSRYLVKRTGEKVFLECVQDMDHENMFWYRQDPGLGLRLIYFSYDVKMKEKGDIPEGYSVSREKKERFSLILESASTNQTSMYLCASTTRDRKVAKNIQYFGAGTRLSVL.

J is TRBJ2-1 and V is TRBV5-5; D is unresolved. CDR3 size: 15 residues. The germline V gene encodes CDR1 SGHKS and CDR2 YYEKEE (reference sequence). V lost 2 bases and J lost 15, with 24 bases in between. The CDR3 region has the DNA TGTGCCAGCAGCTTCGTCCCATCGATATCAGAGGCGCGGTTCTTC. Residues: CASSFVPSISEARFF.

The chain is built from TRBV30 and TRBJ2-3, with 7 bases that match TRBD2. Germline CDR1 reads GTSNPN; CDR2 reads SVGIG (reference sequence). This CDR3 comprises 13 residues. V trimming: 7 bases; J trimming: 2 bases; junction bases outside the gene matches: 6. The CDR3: CAFSSGYTDTQYF. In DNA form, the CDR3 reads TGTGCCTTCTCTAGCGGTTACACAGATACGCAGTATTTT.

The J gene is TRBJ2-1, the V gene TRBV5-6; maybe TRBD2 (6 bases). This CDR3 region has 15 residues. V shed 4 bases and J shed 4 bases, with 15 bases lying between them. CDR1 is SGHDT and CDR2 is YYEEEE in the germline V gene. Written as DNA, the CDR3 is TGTGCCAGCAGCCCGCCGGCGGGACCATACAATGAGCAGTTCTTC. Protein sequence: CASSPPAGPYNEQFF.

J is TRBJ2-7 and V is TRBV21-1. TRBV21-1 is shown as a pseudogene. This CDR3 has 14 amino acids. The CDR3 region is CASSGTLKMGEQYF. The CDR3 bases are TGTGCCAGCAGCGGGACCCTCAAGATGGGGGAGCAGTACTTC.

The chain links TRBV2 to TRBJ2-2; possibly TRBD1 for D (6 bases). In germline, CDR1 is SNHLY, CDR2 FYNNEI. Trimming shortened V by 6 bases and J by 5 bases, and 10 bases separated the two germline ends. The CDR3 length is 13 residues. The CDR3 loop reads CASSLRGTGELFF. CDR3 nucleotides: TGTGCCAGCAGCCTCAGGGGTACCGGGGAGCTGTTTTTT.

CDR3 protein: CSAQGHLQDIQYF. In nucleotides, the CDR3 is TGCAGCGCACAGGGGCATCTTCAGGACATTCAGTACTTC. This chain links TRBV29-1 with TRBJ2-4; 7 bases line up with TRBD1. Germline assignment: CDR1 SQVTM and CDR2 ANQGSEA. V gave up 7 bases and J gave up 8 bases; unmatched junction bases: 11. There are 13 residues in the CDR3.

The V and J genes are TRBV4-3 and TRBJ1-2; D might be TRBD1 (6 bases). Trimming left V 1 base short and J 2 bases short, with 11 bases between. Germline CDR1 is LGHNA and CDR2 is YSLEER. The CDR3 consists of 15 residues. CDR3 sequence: CASSQVGGGNYGYTF. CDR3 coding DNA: TGCGCCAGCAGCCAAGTCGGGGGGGGCAACTATGGCTACACCTTC.

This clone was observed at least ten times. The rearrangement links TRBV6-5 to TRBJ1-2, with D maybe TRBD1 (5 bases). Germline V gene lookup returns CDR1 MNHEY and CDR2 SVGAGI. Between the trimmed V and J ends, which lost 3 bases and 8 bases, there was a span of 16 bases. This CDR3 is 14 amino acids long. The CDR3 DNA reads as TGTGCCAGCAGTTATGGGGGTCCCTTTACAGGCTACACCTTC. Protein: CASSYGGPFTGYTF.

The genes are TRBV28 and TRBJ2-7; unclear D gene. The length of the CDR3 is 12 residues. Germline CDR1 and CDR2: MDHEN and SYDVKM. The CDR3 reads CATAKRSYEQYF. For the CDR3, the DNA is TGTGCTACAGCGAAGCGTTCCTACGAGCAGTACTTC.

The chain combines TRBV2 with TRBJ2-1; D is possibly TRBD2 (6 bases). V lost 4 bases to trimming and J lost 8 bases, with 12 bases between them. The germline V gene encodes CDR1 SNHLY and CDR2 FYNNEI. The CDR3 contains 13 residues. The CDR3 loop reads CASSAELADEQFF. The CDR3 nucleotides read TGTGCCAGCAGTGCCGAACTAGCTGATGAGCAGTTCTTC. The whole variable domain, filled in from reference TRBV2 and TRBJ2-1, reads EPEVTQTPSHQVTQMGQEVILRCVPISNHLYFYWYRQILGQKVEFLVSFYNNEISEKSEIFDDQFSVERPDGSNFTLKIRSTKLEDSAMYFCASSAELADEQFFGPGTRLTVL.

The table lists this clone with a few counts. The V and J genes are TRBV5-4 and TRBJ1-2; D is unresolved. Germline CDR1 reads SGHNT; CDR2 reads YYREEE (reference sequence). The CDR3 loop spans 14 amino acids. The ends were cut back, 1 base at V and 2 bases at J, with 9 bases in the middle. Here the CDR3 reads CASSLKGQNYGYTF. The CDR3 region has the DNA TGTGCCAGCAGCTTGAAAGGCCAGAACTATGGCTACACCTTC.

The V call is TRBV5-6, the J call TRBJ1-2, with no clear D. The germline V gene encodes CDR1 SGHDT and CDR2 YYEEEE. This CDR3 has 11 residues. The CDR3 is CAGNRTDGYTF. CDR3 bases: TGTGCGGGTAACCGGACGGATGGCTACACCTTC.

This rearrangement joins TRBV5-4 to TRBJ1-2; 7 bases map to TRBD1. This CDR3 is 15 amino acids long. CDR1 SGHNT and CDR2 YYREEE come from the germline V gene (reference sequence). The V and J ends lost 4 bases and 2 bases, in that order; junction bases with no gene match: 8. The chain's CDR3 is CASSATGTANYGYTF. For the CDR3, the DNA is TGTGCCAGCAGCGCAACCGGGACAGCCAACTATGGCTACACCTTC.

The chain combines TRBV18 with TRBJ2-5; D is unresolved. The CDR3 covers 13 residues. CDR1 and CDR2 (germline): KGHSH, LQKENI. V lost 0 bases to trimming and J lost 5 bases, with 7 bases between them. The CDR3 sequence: CASSPPIGETQYF. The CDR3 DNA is TGTGCCAGCTCACCACCGATTGGCGAGACCCAGTACTTC.

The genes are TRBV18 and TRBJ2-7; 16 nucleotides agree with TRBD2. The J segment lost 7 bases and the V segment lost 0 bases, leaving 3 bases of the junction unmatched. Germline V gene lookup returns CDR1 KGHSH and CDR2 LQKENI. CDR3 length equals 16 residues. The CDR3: CASSPPGLAGGEEQYF. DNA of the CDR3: TGTGCCAGCTCACCACCGGGACTAGCGGGAGGGGAAGAGCAGTACTTC.

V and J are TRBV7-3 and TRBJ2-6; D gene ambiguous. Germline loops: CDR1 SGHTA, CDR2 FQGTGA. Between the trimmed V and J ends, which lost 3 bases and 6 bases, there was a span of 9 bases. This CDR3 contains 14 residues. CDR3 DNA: TGTGCCAGCAGCTTTGATAGGTTGGCCAACGTCCTGACTTTC. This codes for CASSFDRLANVLTF.

This CDR3 reads CASSPPGTAMNTEAFF. The CDR3 nucleotides read TGTGCCAGCTCACCACCGGGGACAGCTATGAACACTGAAGCTTTCTTT. V gene TRBV18 combines with J gene TRBJ1-1; TRBD1 matches 7 bases. This CDR3 contains 16 residues. The germline gives CDR1 KGHSH, CDR2 LQKENI. With V trimmed by 0 bases and J by 0 bases, 4 bases remained unmatched.

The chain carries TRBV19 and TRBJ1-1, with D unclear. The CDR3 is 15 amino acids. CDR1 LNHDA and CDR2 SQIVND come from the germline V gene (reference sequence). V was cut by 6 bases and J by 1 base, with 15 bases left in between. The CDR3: CASREGFYGNTEAFF. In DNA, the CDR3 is TGTGCCAGTAGAGAAGGTTTCTACGGGAACACTGAAGCTTTCTTT.